One and the same sample provided the 17 T cell receptor beta chains below, sequenced in a study of shared clonotypes between healthy human individuals. Generated by immunoSEQ multiplex PCR, the TCRdb table keeps only in-frame clones and is missing some. The sample records about 2.4 million clones, approximately 93% being singletons. Material for sequencing was naive CD4+ T cells from PBMCs. Subset: CD45RA+ positively selected. Receptors were obtained from a man aged 18 to 30 in good health. Some clones in this sample may be carry-over from other donors' samples.

The gene calls are TRBV5-4 and TRBJ2-3, with 7 nucleotides matching TRBD2. Unmatched junction bases numbered 3, after V lost 0 bases and J lost 2 bases. The germline CDR1 and CDR2 sequences are SGHNT and YYREEE (reference sequence). The CDR3 consists of 15 residues. The CDR3 protein is CASSLGLAATDTQYF. The CDR3 DNA reads TGTGCCAGCAGCTTGGGTCTAGCGGCCACAGATACGCAGTATTTT.

This chain joins TRBV28 and TRBJ2-1, with 14 bases matching TRBD2. Trimming took 3 bases from V and 12 from J; bases not matched to a gene: 4. The CDR3 loop spans 14 amino acids. Germline CDR1 is MDHEN and CDR2 is SYDVKM. The CDR3 coding sequence is TGTGCCAGCAGTTTCCTTGGGACTAGCGGGGGGCAGTTCTTC. As protein: CASSFLGTSGGQFF. Filled out from reference TRBV28 and TRBJ2-1, the complete variable domain reads DVKVTQSSRYLVKRTGEKVFLECVQDMDHENMFWYRQDPGLGLRLIYFSYDVKMKEKGDIPEGYSVSREKKERFSLILESASTNQTSMYLCASSFLGTSGGQFFGPGTRLTVL.

V usage is TRBV7-2 and J usage is TRBJ2-1; a possible D gene is TRBD2 (5 bases). This CDR3 comprises 18 residues. Trimming removed 4 bases from V and 3 bases from J, with 22 bases in between. Germline values: CDR1 SGHTA, CDR2 FQGNSA. The CDR3 is CASSSHLPGLAYYNEQFF. The CDR3 DNA reads as TGTGCCAGCAGCTCACACCTCCCTGGGTTAGCGTACTACAATGAGCAGTTCTTC.

The chain joins TRBV7-3 to TRBJ2-3; 9 positions agree with TRBD1. V gave up 5 bases and J gave up 5 bases; unmatched junction bases: 2. The CDR3 extends over 13 amino acids. Germline V gene data show CDR1 as SGHTA and CDR2 as FQGTGA. CDR3 sequence: CASSPDRGDTQYF. The CDR3 region has the DNA TGTGCCAGCAGCCCGGACAGGGGAGATACGCAGTATTTT.

The CDR3 spells CASSLGTGLEQYF. The CDR3 coding sequence is TGTGCCAGCAGCCTTGGGACTGGGTTGGAGCAGTACTTC. The gene calls are TRBV7-3 and TRBJ2-7, with a weak D call TRBD2 (6 bases). Germline V gene sequence: CDR1 SGHTA, CDR2 FQGTGA. V was clipped by 5 bases and J by 7 bases, with 15 bases between them. This CDR3 spans 13 amino acids.

In DNA form, the CDR3 reads TGCAGTGCCCGGACAGAGTATGGCTACACCTTC. It specifies CSARTEYGYTF. The chain employs TRBV20-1 and TRBJ1-2; perhaps TRBD1 as D (6 bases). The CDR3 has 11 residues. The V end was cut by 6 bases, the J end by 5 bases, with 10 bases between. CDR1 and CDR2 (germline): DFQATT, SNEGSKA (reference sequence).

The chain is built from TRBV9 and TRBJ2-3; 15 nucleotides match TRBD2. After removal of 3 bases from V and 0 bases from J, the junction contained 11 bases not matched to a gene. The CDR3 spans 20 residues. Germline V CDR1 and CDR2: SGDLS, YYNGEE. CDR3 amino acids: CASSARGGLAGGPSTDTQYF. CDR3 DNA sequence: TGTGCCAGCAGCGCACGGGGGGGACTAGCGGGAGGCCCCAGCACAGATACGCAGTATTTT.

This rearrangement joins TRBV2 to TRBJ2-1; 14 bases fit TRBD2. Germline V CDR1 and CDR2: SNHLY, FYNNEI. The CDR3 sequence is 18 residues long. V lost 6 bases to trimming and J lost 5 bases; unmatched junction nucleotides: 12. The CDR3 here is CASRGLAGAAGYNNEQFF. As DNA, the CDR3 is TGTGCCAGCAGGGGACTAGCGGGAGCGGCGGGATACAACAATGAGCAGTTCTTC.

The chain links TRBV11-2 to TRBJ2-1; D may be TRBD1 or TRBD2 (5 bases each). Germline CDR1 reads SGHAT; CDR2 reads FQNNGV. V dropped 7 bases and J dropped 5 bases, with 15 bases sitting between them. The CDR3 totals 14 residues. Written as DNA, the CDR3 is TGTGCCAGCACTACGGGACCGATCAACAATGAGCAGTTCTTC. As protein: CASTTGPINNEQFF.

This clone was seen only a few times. This rearrangement joins TRBV7-7 to TRBJ1-4; D ambiguous. The germline V gene encodes CDR1 SSHAT and CDR2 FNYEAQ (reference sequence). Trimming cost V 5 bases and J 5 bases, with 9 bases left between them. The CDR3 has 13 residues. In nucleotides, the CDR3 is TGTGCCAGCAGCCAAACACGGAATGAAAAACTGTTTTTT. It encodes CASSQTRNEKLFF.

This clone was seen only once. This CDR3 reads CATREYNEQFF. Written as DNA, the CDR3 is TGTGCCACCAGGGAGTACAATGAGCAGTTCTTC. The chain carries TRBV15 and TRBJ2-1; D unresolved. Deletions cut 6 bases from V and 4 bases from J, with 4 bases between. This CDR3 is built from 11 residues. In germline, CDR1 is LNHNV, CDR2 YYDKDF (reference sequence).

To note about this clone: Mismatch with germline at one junction end may stem from a read error. Different DNA sequences within this sample yield the same CDR3. The chain has TRBV7-9 and TRBJ2-2, with D maybe TRBD2 (6 bases). The CDR3 extends over 16 amino acids. Germline V lookup: CDR1 SEHNR, CDR2 FQNEAQ (reference sequence). CDR3 DNA sequence: TGTGCCAGCAGCTTTGTATGGGACTTGAACCCCGGGGAACTGTTTTTT. Its protein is CASSFVWDLNPGELFF. The whole variable domain, filled in from reference TRBV7-9 and TRBJ2-2, reads DTGVSQNPRHKITKRGQNVTFRCDPISEHNRLYWYRQTLGQGPEFLTYFQNEAQLEKSRLLSDRFSAERPKGSFSTLEIQRTEQGDSAMYLCASSFVWDLNPGELFFGEGSRLTVL.

The chain recombines TRBV7-2 with TRBJ1-2; the D gene is possibly TRBD1 (5 bases). CDR1 and CDR2 from the germline V gene are SGHTA and FQGNSA. V was cut by 5 bases and J by 8 bases, with 21 bases left in between. The CDR3 totals 15 residues. The CDR3 is CASSQAGPAQGGYTF. The CDR3 nucleotides are TGTGCCAGCAGCCAAGCTGGACCGGCCCAGGGAGGCTACACCTTC.

The J gene is TRBJ2-5, the V gene TRBV7-9; D is undetermined. This CDR3 has 11 amino acids. The germline V gene encodes CDR1 SEHNR and CDR2 FQNEAQ (reference sequence). The V gene lost 7 bases and the J gene lost 5 bases, with 8 bases spanning the gap. The CDR3 protein is CASTSTETQYF. The CDR3 nucleotides read TGTGCCAGCACGTCCACGGAGACCCAGTACTTC.

This rearrangement joins TRBV5-1 to TRBJ2-7; 9 bases are shared with TRBD2. The CDR3 is 14 amino acids. V was clipped by 4 bases and J by 2 bases; unmatched bases: 4. Germline V lookup: CDR1 SGHRS, CDR2 YFSETQ. The CDR3 bases are TGCGCCAGCAGCCGAATAGCGGGGGCCTACGAGCAGTACTTC. Protein sequence: CASSRIAGAYEQYF.

This rearrangement joins TRBV14 to TRBJ2-1; 13 bases align to TRBD2. CDR1 is SGHDN, CDR2 FVKESK, per germline. V was clipped by 0 bases and J by 6 bases; unmatched bases: 11. This CDR3 spans 19 amino acids. This CDR3 is CASSQDMGLAGKRGNEQFF. CDR3 in DNA: TGTGCCAGCAGCCAAGATATGGGACTAGCGGGAAAAAGGGGCAATGAGCAGTTCTTC.

In this sample, this clone turned up once. V and J are TRBV28 and TRBJ2-7, with 9 nucleotides matching TRBD1. Losses at the gene ends were 6 bases for V and 7 bases for J; bases not matched to a gene: 13. This CDR3 spans 15 amino acids. CDR1 and CDR2 from the germline V gene are MDHEN and SYDVKM. The CDR3 region has the DNA TGTGCCAGCAGCAAAACCGGGACAGGGTCCGGGGAGCAGTACTTC. It encodes CASSKTGTGSGEQYF.